The sequence of this TCR beta chain was determined in a study of response to subunit inactivated influenza vaccine. In the case of this clonotype: Its antigen is unknown.

TCRdb used MiXCR to reprocess the RT-PCR reads, holding one entry per CDR3 protein. This sample yields 500,000 to 650,000 distinct CDR3 sequences, of which approximately 7.6% are seen a single time; approximately 13% belongs to the top ten. Overall study results and limits: New T cells are recruited in small numbers by each seasonal influenza vaccination, according to the authors' suggestion.

This receptor was obtained from a man aged 50-75 years who received an inactivated influenza vaccine. The sequences come from PBMCs from blood, collected around 25 months after vaccination.

The CDR3 spells CASSTTGTNNEQFF. Written as DNA, the CDR3 is TGTGCCAGCAGCACGACCGGGACCAACAATGAGCAGTTCTTC. The chain employs TRBV7-2 and TRBJ2-1; D may correspond to TRBD1 or TRBD2 (5 bases each). Germline V CDR1 and CDR2: SGHTA, FQGNSA. The CDR3 length is 14 residues. Trimming shortened V by 5 bases and J by 5 bases, and 13 bases separated the two germline ends. Filled out from reference TRBV7-2 and TRBJ2-1, the complete variable domain reads GAGVSQSPSNKVTEKGKDVELRCDPISGHTALYWYRQSLGQGLEFLIYFQGNSAPDKSGLPSDRFSAERTGGSVSTLTIQRTQQEDSAVYLCASSTTGTNNEQFFGPGTRLTVL.